A selection of T cell receptor beta chains follows, all from one sample in a study of cytotoxic CD8 clonotypes in ibrutinib-treated CLL. Sequencing was performed with immunoSEQ multiplex PCR; in TCRdb, only in-frame clones are kept and a portion is missing. The sample carries about 200,000 clones, approximately 70% recorded once. The sample consisted of PBMCs, taken after 12 months of ibrutinib treatment. The origin of the receptors is a human donor with chronic lymphocytic leukemia. Both conserved end residues are part of each CDR3. D genes are given only for firm matches. Not all rows give a size; the values are once, few, many and, for expanded clones, a class.

v_gene,j_gene,d_gene,abundance,CDR3nt,CDR3aa
TRBV6-4,TRBJ1-5,.,.,TGTGCCAGCAGTGACGGGGTGGGTCAGCCCCAGCATTTT,CASSDGVGQPQHF
TRBV27,TRBJ2-6,TRBD1,.,TGTGCCAGCAGTTTTTTAGGACAGGGCGCTGGGGCCAACGTCCTGACTTTC,CASSFLGQGAGANVLTF
TRBV16,TRBJ1-5,.,.,TGTGCCAGCAGCCAAGGGGCAGATAAGGGCAATCAGCCCCAGCATTTT,CASSQGADKGNQPQHF
TRBV4-1,TRBJ2-5,.,.,TGCGCCAGCAGCCCCCTAGGGGTAGGGGAGACCCAGTACTTC,CASSPLGVGETQYF
TRBV7-2,TRBJ2-3,TRBD2,few,TGTGCCAGCACGGAAGTGGCGGGGGGGGAAGATACGCAGTATTTT,CASTEVAGGEDTQYF
TRBV7-9,TRBJ1-3,TRBD1,.,TGTGCCAGCAGCTTACGCGCCAGGACAGGGAACTCTGGAAACACCATATATTTT,CASSLRARTGNSGNTIYF
TRBV6-1,TRBJ1-5,TRBD1,.,TGTGCCATCCTGACAGGGGGTAGGAGCAATCAGCCCCAGCATTTT,CAILTGGRSNQPQHF
TRBV27,TRBJ2-7,TRBD1,.,TGTGCCAGCAGTTCACAGGGGGCGGGTTCCTACGAGCAGTACTTC,CASSSQGAGSYEQYF
TRBV7-8,TRBJ1-5,TRBD1,.,TGTGCCAGCAGCTTAGCGACAGGGGGCGGGGGGCAGCCCCAGCATTTT,CASSLATGGGGQPQHF
TRBV2,TRBJ1-5,.,.,TGTGCCAGCAGTGTACAAGGGGCCCGTGGGCCCCAGCATTTT,CASSVQGARGPQHF
TRBV7-2,TRBJ2-7,TRBD2,few,TGTGCCAGCACCAAATTTAGCGGGGGTGCCTACGAGCAGTACTTC,CASTKFSGGAYEQYF
TRBV30,TRBJ1-1,.,.,TGTGCCTGGAGTGAGCAGGGGATGACTGAAGCTTTCTTT,CAWSEQGMTEAFF
TRBV7-2,TRBJ2-7,.,.,TGTGCCAGCAGCTTGGGGGGCGCGGAATCTTACGAGCAGTACTTC,CASSLGGAESYEQYF
TRBV30,TRBJ2-7,.,.,TGTGCCTGGAGTTTGGGGGCCCCATGGGAAGAGCAGTACTTC,CAWSLGAPWEEQYF
TRBV19,TRBJ2-7,TRBD2,once,TGTGCCAGTAGTCTATCCTCGGGGAGGGCGCGCTACGAGCAGTACTTC,CASSLSSGRARYEQYF
TRBV19,TRBJ1-4,.,.,TGTGCCAGTACTCCCGACGGGAAATGGACCGGCGAAAAACTGTTTTTT,CASTPDGKWTGEKLFF
TRBV7-9,TRBJ2-3,TRBD2,.,TGTGCCAGCAGCGTCAGGACTAGCGGCTCCACAGATACGCAGTATTTT,CASSVRTSGSTDTQYF
TRBV28,TRBJ2-7,.,.,TGTGCCAGCAGCCTTTACGAGCAGTACTTC,CASSLYEQYF
TRBV6-5,TRBJ2-3,.,few,TGTGCCAGCAGCCCCCAAGGGTCAGATACGCAGTATTTT,CASSPQGSDTQYF
TRBV6-5,TRBJ2-1,.,.,TGTGCCAGCAGTTACTCAACAGCACCCTACAATGAGCAGTTCTTC,CASSYSTAPYNEQFF
TRBV5-1,TRBJ1-2,TRBD1,once,TGCGCCAGCAGCTTGGCTGGGACAGGGGCTAACTATGGCTACACCTTC,CASSLAGTGANYGYTF
TRBV9,TRBJ1-5,.,many,TGTGCCAGCAGCGGGGGTATGGGGAGCAATCAGCCCCAGCATTTT,CASSGGMGSNQPQHF
TRBV7-6,TRBJ1-1,.,.,TGTGCCAGCAGCTTACTCGGGGCCGGAACTGAAGCTTTCTTT,CASSLLGAGTEAFF
TRBV5-6,TRBJ2-1,.,.,TGTGCCAGCAGCTTGTGGCGGGGAGTGGGTGAGCAGTTCTTC,CASSLWRGVGEQFF
TRBV19,TRBJ1-4,.,.,TGTGCCAGTAGTACGCAGGGTGCAACAACTAATGAAAAACTGTTTTTT,CASSTQGATTNEKLFF
TRBV6-1,TRBJ1-5,.,.,TGTGCCAGCAGTGATGGTTCAGGGAACGGTCAGCCCCAGCATTTT,CASSDGSGNGQPQHF
TRBV2,TRBJ2-1,.,.,TGTGCCAGCAGTGATAAGAGCGGGCCCTACAATGAGCAGTTCTTC,CASSDKSGPYNEQFF
TRBV7-8,TRBJ2-1,TRBD2,few,TGTGCCAGCAGCTTAGAACCGGGACTAGCGGGATATCCCCATGAGCAGTTCTTC,CASSLEPGLAGYPHEQFF
TRBV5-1,TRBJ2-6,.,.,TGCGCCAGCAGCTTGAATCCGGGCCTCTCTGGGGCCAACGTCCTGACTTTC,CASSLNPGLSGANVLTF
TRBV10-3,TRBJ1-2,.,few,TGTGCCATCAGTGATCCGACAGGTTATGGCTACACCTTC,CAISDPTGYGYTF
TRBV30,TRBJ1-6,TRBD1,.,TGTGCCTGGAGTTTCGCAGGGGGTCCGAATTCACCCCTCCACTTT,CAWSFAGGPNSPLHF
TRBV7-2,TRBJ2-2,.,.,TGTGCCAGCAGCTTAGACAGGCTTCGCACCGGGGAGCTGTTTTTT,CASSLDRLRTGELFF
TRBV27,TRBJ1-3,.,.,TGTGCCAGCAGCCTCGGGGGTAGCTCTGGAAACACCATATATTTT,CASSLGGSSGNTIYF
TRBV18,TRBJ1-3,.,few,TGTGCCAGCTCACCACCGGTGGGACGGCACTCTGGAAACACCATATATTTT,CASSPPVGRHSGNTIYF
TRBV2,TRBJ2-7,TRBD1,.,TGTGCCAGCAGGACAGGGGTCGAGCAGTACTTC,CASRTGVEQYF
TRBV5-6,TRBJ1-1,TRBD1,.,TGTGCCAGCACCCTGACGGGACAGGGGAGCACTGAAGCTTTCTTT,CASTLTGQGSTEAFF
TRBV10-3,TRBJ1-2,.,.,TGTGCCATCAGGGTTGGGGATGGCTACACCTTC,CAIRVGDGYTF
TRBV18,TRBJ2-7,TRBD2,.,TGTGCCAGCTCACCCGGGACTAGTAACGGCGAGCAGTACTTC,CASSPGTSNGEQYF
TRBV6-5,TRBJ2-2,.,few,TGTGCCAGCACCAAAAGGGGTGAGGGCACCGGGGAGCTGTTTTTT,CASTKRGEGTGELFF
TRBV7-2,TRBJ1-2,.,few,TGTGCCAGCAGCTTCCACGAGGGGGATAACTATGGCTACACCTTC,CASSFHEGDNYGYTF
TRBV7-9,TRBJ2-7,TRBD1,.,TGTGCCAGCAGCCGTGGACAGGGGGCCGCCGGGTACGAGCAGTACTTC,CASSRGQGAAGYEQYF
TRBV28,TRBJ2-3,.,once,TGTGCCAGCAGTCGCATCACAGATACGCAGTATTTT,CASSRITDTQYF
TRBV20-1,TRBJ2-1,.,.,TGCAGTGCTAGCCGGAGGAGTGAGCAGTTCTTC,CSASRRSEQFF
TRBV5-4,TRBJ2-1,.,.,TGTGCCAGCAGCTGGACGACTAGTTATGAGCAGTTCTTC,CASSWTTSYEQFF
TRBV25-1,TRBJ2-3,.,.,TGTGCCAGCAGTGAATTGACGTTTCGGGATACGCAGTATTTT,CASSELTFRDTQYF
TRBV6-5,TRBJ1-2,.,.,TGTGCCAGCAGTTGGGAGCTAAAGGGCAGGGGCTATGGCTACACCTTC,CASSWELKGRGYGYTF
TRBV7-6,TRBJ2-5,.,.,TGTGCCAGCAGCTCGGGGATTCTCCAACAAGAGACCCAGTACTTC,CASSSGILQQETQYF
TRBV30,TRBJ1-5,.,.,TGTGCCTGGAGTTTCCAGAGGGGTCAGCCCCAGCATTTT,CAWSFQRGQPQHF
TRBV7-2,TRBJ2-1,TRBD1,.,TGTGCCAGCAGCTTTCTCGGGACAGGTAACAATGAGCAGTTCTTC,CASSFLGTGNNEQFF
TRBV7-9,TRBJ1-4,.,once,TGTGCCAGCAGCGAAGCTGGGCAGTCTAATGAAAAACTGTTTTTT,CASSEAGQSNEKLFF
TRBV7-9,TRBJ2-7,.,.,TGTGCCAGCAGCCCGACAGTCGGCGAGCAGTACTTC,CASSPTVGEQYF
TRBV5-1,TRBJ1-4,.,few,TGCGCCAGCAGCCTCTGGACAGACGAAAAACTGTTTTTT,CASSLWTDEKLFF
TRBV6-1,TRBJ2-1,TRBD2,.,TGTGCCAGCAGTGGCGGGAGGGCCAATGAGCAGTTCTTC,CASSGGRANEQFF
TRBV6-6,TRBJ2-5,TRBD1,.,TGTGCCAGCACCGCGACAGGGGCGGGGGAGACCCAGTACTTC,CASTATGAGETQYF
TRBV5-1,TRBJ1-6,.,.,TGCGCCAGCAGCTTGGATCCGGGAGTTCGGGGGGCAGGGTCACCCCTCCACTTT,CASSLDPGVRGAGSPLHF
TRBV5-1,TRBJ1-4,.,.,TGCGCCAGCAGCTCCGCTGCAACTAATGAAAAACTGTTTTTT,CASSSAATNEKLFF
TRBV5-1,TRBJ1-3,.,.,TGCGCCAGCAGCGATCTGAGCTCTGGAAACACCATATATTTT,CASSDLSSGNTIYF
TRBV4-2,TRBJ2-1,.,.,TGTGCCAGCAGCCAATCCCACGGGAAGAGCTCCTACAATGAGCAGTTCTTC,CASSQSHGKSSYNEQFF
TRBV9,TRBJ2-7,.,few,TGTGCCAGCAGCGATCCCTCCCAACCGCGGGAGCAGTACTTC,CASSDPSQPREQYF
TRBV27,TRBJ2-1,.,few,TGTGCCAGCAGTGTATTATTAGGGTCGAATCTTAGGGGCATTGAGCAGTTCTTC,CASSVLLGSNLRGIEQFF